These 15 T cell receptor beta chains share one sample of origin, sequenced in a study of spatial heterogeneity in lung cancer. Regarding time point: sample taken at primary tumor resection. Study-wide points: Tracking of tumor mutation counts was seen in expanded intratumoral alpha and beta TCR counts.

Their recognized antigens are unknown. TCRdb redid the calling of the 5' RACE reads with MiXCR, one entry per CDR3 protein. The profile shows 6,500 to 9,000 distinct CDR3 sequences, 18% of them singletons. The specimen was lung tumor tissue, collected at surgery. The receptor set was obtained from a female donor with early-stage non-small cell lung cancer.

This clonotype came up a few times. The chain has TRBV5-1 and TRBJ1-6; perhaps TRBD1 as D (5 bases). This CDR3 has 14 amino acids. The V end was cut by 1 base, the J end by 7 bases, with 9 bases between. Germline V lookup: CDR1 SGHRS, CDR2 YFSETQ. CDR3 in DNA: TGCGCCAGCAGCTTGCAAGGGACCAATTCACCCCTCCACTTT. As protein: CASSLQGTNSPLHF.

The rearrangement links TRBV12-3 or TRBV12-4 to TRBJ2-1; TRBD2 might be the D (6 bases). The CDR3 is 14 amino acids. V lost 8 bases and J lost 1, with 12 bases in between. The CDR3 is CASQPGRSYNEQFF. The CDR3 bases are TGTGCCAGCCAGCCCGGGAGATCCTACAATGAGCAGTTCTTC.

This clonotype is medium-sized by share. The chain has TRBV7-7 and TRBJ2-1; TRBD1 might be the D (6 bases). Trimming pared 4 bases from V and 0 bases from J, leaving 10 bases between. Germline V gene sequence: CDR1 SSHAT, CDR2 FNYEAQ (reference sequence). This CDR3 is built from 15 residues. As DNA, the CDR3 is TGTGCCAGCAGCTCTCAGGGGAGCTCCTACAATGAGCAGTTCTTC. The encoded protein is CASSSQGSSYNEQFF. The complete variable domain, with remaining parts taken from reference TRBV7-7 and TRBJ2-1, reads GAGVSQSPRYKVTKRGQDVTLRCDPISSHATLYWYQQALGQGPEFLTYFNYEAQPDKSGLPSDRFSAERPEGSISTLTIQRTEQRDSAMYRCASSSQGSSYNEQFFGPGTRLTVL.

This rearrangement joins TRBV12-3 or TRBV12-4 to TRBJ2-7; TRBD1 aligns across 7 bases. The V segment lost 6 bases and the J segment 4 bases; nucleotides outside the gene matches: 3. This CDR3 contains 12 residues. In DNA, the CDR3 is TGTGCCAGCAGCATGACAGGGTACGAGCAGTACTTC. This gives the protein CASSMTGYEQYF.

The rearrangement joins TRBV2 to TRBJ2-1; D ambiguous. This CDR3 spans 11 amino acids. CDR1 SNHLY and CDR2 FYNNEI come from the germline V gene. The ends were cut back, 7 bases at V and 5 bases at J, with 6 bases in the middle. This CDR3 reads CASTLNNEQFF. As DNA, the CDR3 is TGTGCCAGCACCCTTAACAATGAGCAGTTCTTC. The complete variable domain, with remaining parts taken from reference TRBV2 and TRBJ2-1, reads EPEVTQTPSHQVTQMGQEVILRCVPISNHLYFYWYRQILGQKVEFLVSFYNNEISEKSEIFDDQFSVERPDGSNFTLKIRSTKLEDSAMYFCASTLNNEQFFGPGTRLTVL.

This clonotype turned up a few times. The chain joins TRBV30 to TRBJ1-2; 7 nucleotides line up with TRBD1. The germline V gene encodes CDR1 GTSNPN and CDR2 SVGIG (reference sequence). CDR3 length: 12 amino acids. V was clipped by 5 bases and J by 6 bases; unmatched bases: 6. The CDR3 here is CAWHRGGDGYTF. The CDR3, as DNA: TGTGCCTGGCACAGGGGTGGGGATGGCTACACCTTC.

CDR3: CASTGLGRGPRTDTQYF. The CDR3 DNA sequence: TGCGCCAGCACTGGCCTAGGGCGGGGGCCTCGCACAGATACGCAGTATTTT. The V call is TRBV10-2, the J call TRBJ2-3; a possible D gene is TRBD2 (7 bases). V dropped 7 bases and J dropped 1 base, with 21 bases sitting between them. The CDR3 sequence is 17 residues long. Germline lookup yields CDR1 WSHSY and CDR2 SAAADI.

There are a few counts of this clonotype. Written as DNA, the CDR3 is TGTGCCAGCAGCTTAGCCCCCAGGGGTGCAGATACGCAGTATTTT. Translated, it gives CASSLAPRGADTQYF. The V and J genes are TRBV7-8 and TRBJ2-3; tentatively, D is TRBD1 (6 bases). Trimming removed 0 bases from V and 4 bases from J, with 11 bases in between. The CDR3 runs to 15 residues. Germline CDR1 reads SGHVS; CDR2 reads FQNEAQ.

In its sample, this clonotype ranks as medium-sized. This sequence joins TRBV20-1 and TRBJ1-5; D may be TRBD1 (6 bases). The CDR3 has 14 residues. In germline, CDR1 is DFQATT, CDR2 SNEGSKA (reference sequence). V was cut by 5 bases and J by 1 base, with 12 bases left in between. CDR3 loop: CSASGTFSNQPQHF. The CDR3 nucleotides read TGCAGTGCTTCCGGGACATTCAGCAATCAGCCCCAGCATTTT.

This clonotype appeared a few times. The chain recombines TRBV5-4 with TRBJ2-1, with 8 bases matching TRBD2. Trimming removed 4 bases from V and 4 bases from J; junction bases left unmatched: 7. Germline CDR1 and CDR2: SGHNT and YYREEE (reference sequence). This CDR3 spans 15 amino acids. CDR3 nucleotide sequence: TGTGCCAGCAGCGTGCGGGGGGCTAAATACAATGAGCAGTTCTTC. It specifies CASSVRGAKYNEQFF. Based on the CDR3 plus reference TRBV5-4 and TRBJ2-1, the full variable domain is ETGVTQSPTHLIKTRGQQVTLRCSSQSGHNTVSWYQQALGQGPQFIFQYYREEENGRGNFPPRFSGLQFPNYSSELNVNALELDDSALYLCASSVRGAKYNEQFFGPGTRLTVL.

There are a few counts of this clonotype. The V call is TRBV14, the J call TRBJ2-7, with TRBD2 matching over 11 bases. V lost 0 bases and J lost 4; bases outside the gene matches: 11. CDR3 length equals 18 residues. The germline V gene has CDR1 SGHDN and CDR2 FVKESK. CDR3 region: CASSQDRLAGGNRYEQYF. CDR3 DNA: TGTGCCAGCAGCCAAGATCGGCTAGCGGGGGGCAATAGGTACGAGCAGTACTTC.

As to this clonotype: A read error is possible here, since a much larger clone lies one base away. The chain is built from TRBV5-8 and TRBJ1-5, with a weak D call TRBD1 (6 bases). Germline V gene lookup returns CDR1 SGHTS and CDR2 YDEGEE. The V end lost 0 bases, the J end lost 10 bases, and 11 bases lay between the germline ends. The CDR3 sequence is 13 residues long. Written as DNA, the CDR3 is TGTGCCAGCAGCTTGGACAGGGCCAGCCCCCAGCATTTT. This gives the protein CASSLDRASPQHF.

The chain uses TRBV12-3 or TRBV12-4 and TRBJ1-3; D is uncertain. V was clipped by 6 bases and J by 1 base, with 10 bases between them. This CDR3 is 14 amino acids long. The CDR3 sequence is CASSPAISGNTIYF. The CDR3 DNA follows: TGTGCCAGCAGCCCCGCCATTTCTGGAAACACCATATATTTT.

The chain couples TRBV7-9 to TRBJ2-7, with 7 bases aligning to TRBD1. The CDR3 loop spans 16 amino acids. V dropped 5 bases and J dropped 6; count of bases not matched to a gene: 16. The V gene's germline CDR1 is SEHNR and CDR2 FQNEAQ (reference sequence). The CDR3 loop is CASSSTDRDIWSEQYF. The CDR3 DNA reads as TGTGCCAGCAGCAGTACCGACAGGGACATTTGGAGCGAGCAGTACTTC. The complete variable domain, with remaining parts taken from reference TRBV7-9 and TRBJ2-7, reads DTGVSQNPRHKITKRGQNVTFRCDPISEHNRLYWYRQTLGQGPEFLTYFQNEAQLEKSRLLSDRFSAERPKGSFSTLEIQRTEQGDSAMYLCASSSTDRDIWSEQYFGPGTRLTVT.

The V call is TRBV6-2 or TRBV6-3, the J call TRBJ2-7, with TRBD1 as a possible D gene (6 bases). CDR1 and CDR2 from the germline V gene are MNHEY and SVGEGT. This CDR3 region has 12 residues. V was shortened by 5 bases and J by 7 bases, with 12 bases between the two germline ends. CDR3 region: CASSQDSGEQYF. Written as DNA, the CDR3 is TGTGCCAGCAGTCAGGACAGTGGGGAGCAGTACTTC.